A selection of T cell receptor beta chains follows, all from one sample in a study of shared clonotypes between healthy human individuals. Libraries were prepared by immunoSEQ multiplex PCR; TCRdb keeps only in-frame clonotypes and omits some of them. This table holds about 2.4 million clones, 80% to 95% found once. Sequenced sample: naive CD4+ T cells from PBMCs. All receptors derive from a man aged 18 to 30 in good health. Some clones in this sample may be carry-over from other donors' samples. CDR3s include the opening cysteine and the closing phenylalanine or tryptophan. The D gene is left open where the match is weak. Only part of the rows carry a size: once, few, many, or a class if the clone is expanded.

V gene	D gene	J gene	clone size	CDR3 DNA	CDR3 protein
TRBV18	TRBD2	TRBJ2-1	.	TGTGCCAGCTCACCCGAGCGGGAGGGGTTTCGGTTCTTC	CASSPEREGFRFF
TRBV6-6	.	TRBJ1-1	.	TGTGCCAGCAGTTACTCGCCCGGGACGGCGTTGACTGAAGCTTTCTTT	CASSYSPGTALTEAFF
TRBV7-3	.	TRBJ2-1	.	TGTGCCAGCAGCCCACAGGGGAGCGGGGAGTATCACAATGAGCAGTTCTTC	CASSPQGSGEYHNEQFF
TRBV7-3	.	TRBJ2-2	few	TGTGCCAGCAGCTTAACCGCAACGGCCCGGGAGCTGTTTTTT	CASSLTATARELFF
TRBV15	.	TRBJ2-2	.	TGTGCCACCAGCATATTAAGACCCTGGGCCGGGGAGCTGTTTTTT	CATSILRPWAGELFF
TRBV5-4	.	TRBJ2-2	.	TGTGCCAGCAGCTCAACCTCACACAAAGCCGGGGAGCTGTTTTTT	CASSSTSHKAGELFF
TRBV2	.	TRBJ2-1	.	TGTGCCAGCAGTGTCGGGAACAATGAGCAGTTCTTC	CASSVGNNEQFF
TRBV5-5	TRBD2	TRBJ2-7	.	TGTGCCAGCAGCTTGGTACTAGCGGGACACGAGCAGTACTTC	CASSLVLAGHEQYF
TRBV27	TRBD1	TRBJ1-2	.	TGTGCCAGCAGGAGGGGACAGGGGGGGGGCTACACCTTC	CASRRGQGGGYTF
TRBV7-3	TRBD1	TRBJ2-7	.	TGTGCCAGCAGCCCCGGACAGGTATACGAGCAGTACTTC	CASSPGQVYEQYF
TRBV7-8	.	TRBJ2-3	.	TGTGCCAGCAGCCCCGGGGCTCTCACAGATACGCAGTATTTT	CASSPGALTDTQYF
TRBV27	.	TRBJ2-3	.	TGTGCCAGCAGTTTTGGTGCCTCCACAGATACGCAGTATTTT	CASSFGASTDTQYF
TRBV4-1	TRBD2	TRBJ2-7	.	TGCGCCAGCAGCCAAGGGGGGCATTGGACTAGCGGGAGCCCTTACGAGCAGTACTTC	CASSQGGHWTSGSPYEQYF
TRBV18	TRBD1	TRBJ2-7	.	TGTGCCAGCTCACCACTTTGGACAGGGCAGAACGAGCAGTACTTC	CASSPLWTGQNEQYF
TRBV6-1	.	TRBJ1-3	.	TGTGCCAGCAGTGATACTGGGCAGATTCCTGGAAACACCATATATTTT	CASSDTGQIPGNTIYF
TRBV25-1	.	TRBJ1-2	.	TGTGCCAGCAGTGAAGGGGACACGGGAGGCTATGGCTACACCTTC	CASSEGDTGGYGYTF
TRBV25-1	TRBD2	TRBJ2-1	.	TGTGCCAGCAGTGAGGGCGGAGCTAGCGGCTCCGGTAAGCAGTTCTTC	CASSEGGASGSGKQFF
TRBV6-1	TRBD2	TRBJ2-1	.	TGTGCCAGTAGACTAGCGGGAGGTAATGAGCAGTTCTTC	CASRLAGGNEQFF
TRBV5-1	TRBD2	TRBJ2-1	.	TGCGCCAGCAGGTCAAGTGGTAGCGGGATCGAGTCCTACAATGAGCAGTTCTTC	CASRSSGSGIESYNEQFF
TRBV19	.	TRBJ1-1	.	TGTGCCAGTAGTATCCGTGTGAACACTGAAGCTTTCTTT	CASSIRVNTEAFF
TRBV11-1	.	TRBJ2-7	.	TGTGCCAGCAGCTTAGTCTCCTACGAGCAGTACTTC	CASSLVSYEQYF
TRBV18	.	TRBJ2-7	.	TGTGCCAGCTCACCACGAGGAGAGACAGGCCTGGGTCGGTACTTC	CASSPRGETGLGRYF
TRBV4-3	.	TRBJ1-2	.	TGCGCCAGCAGCCAAGATGCTGGGCCGGGCTATGGCTACACCTTC	CASSQDAGPGYGYTF
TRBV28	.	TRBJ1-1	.	TGTGCCAGCAGTTACGGGACCTACACTGAAGCTTTCTTT	CASSYGTYTEAFF
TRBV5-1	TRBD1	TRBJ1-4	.	TGCGCCAGCAGGGACAGGGTAGGAACTAATGAAAAACTGTTTTTT	CASRDRVGTNEKLFF
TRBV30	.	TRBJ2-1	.	TGTGCCTGGAGTCCGGGTTCCTACAATGAGCAGTTCTTC	CAWSPGSYNEQFF
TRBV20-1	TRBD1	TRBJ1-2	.	TGCAGTGTCCCGACAGGGTCAGGCTACACCTTC	CSVPTGSGYTF
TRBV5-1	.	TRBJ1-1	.	TGCGCCAGCAGCCTCGACAGGTCGAACACTGAAGCTTTCTTT	CASSLDRSNTEAFF